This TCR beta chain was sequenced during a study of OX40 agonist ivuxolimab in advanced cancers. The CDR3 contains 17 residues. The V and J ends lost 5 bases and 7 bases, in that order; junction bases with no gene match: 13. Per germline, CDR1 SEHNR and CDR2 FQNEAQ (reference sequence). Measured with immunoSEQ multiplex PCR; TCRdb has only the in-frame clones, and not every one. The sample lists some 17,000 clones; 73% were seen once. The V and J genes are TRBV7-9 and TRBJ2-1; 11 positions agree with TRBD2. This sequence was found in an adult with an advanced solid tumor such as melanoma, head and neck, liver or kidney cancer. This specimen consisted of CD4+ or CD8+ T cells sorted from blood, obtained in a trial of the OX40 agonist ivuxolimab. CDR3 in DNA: TGTGCCAGCAGCATCCCCTTAGCGGGAGGGGTTGGGAATGAGCAGTTCTTC. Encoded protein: CASSIPLAGGVGNEQFF.